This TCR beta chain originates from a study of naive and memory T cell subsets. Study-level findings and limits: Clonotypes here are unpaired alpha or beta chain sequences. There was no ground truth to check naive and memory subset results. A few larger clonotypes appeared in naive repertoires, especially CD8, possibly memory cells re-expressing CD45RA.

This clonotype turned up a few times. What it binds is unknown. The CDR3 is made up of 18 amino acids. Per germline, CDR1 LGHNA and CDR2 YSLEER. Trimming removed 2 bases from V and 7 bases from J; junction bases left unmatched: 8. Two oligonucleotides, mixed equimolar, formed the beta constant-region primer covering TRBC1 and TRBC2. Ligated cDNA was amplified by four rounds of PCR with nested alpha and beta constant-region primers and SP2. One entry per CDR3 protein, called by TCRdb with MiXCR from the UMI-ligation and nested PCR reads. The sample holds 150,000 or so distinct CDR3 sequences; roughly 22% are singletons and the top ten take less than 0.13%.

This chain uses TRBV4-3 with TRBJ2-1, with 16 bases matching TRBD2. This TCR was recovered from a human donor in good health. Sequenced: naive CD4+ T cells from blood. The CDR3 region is CASSQKGLAGGPQNEQFF. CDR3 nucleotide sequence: TGCGCCAGCAGCCAAAAGGGACTAGCGGGAGGGCCGCAGAATGAGCAGTTCTTC.